The present TCR beta chain was sequenced within a study of regulatory T cells in long-lasting Graves disease. Time point denoted: newly diagnosed GD, antithyroid drugs for less than 3 months. Making the TCR library involved RNA that had been extracted from PBMCs. Concerning this clonotype: Its antigen is currently unknown.

The CDR3 has 14 residues. Per the germline V gene, CDR1 is DFQATT and CDR2 is SNEGSKA (reference sequence). V lost 6 bases and J 2 bases, leaving 11 bases between the germline ends. Combining iRepertoire HTBI primers with Arm-PCR of CDR3 regions, the authors built TCR beta libraries. TCRdb independently ran MiXCR on the multiplex PCR reads; one entry per CDR3 protein. The table shows approximately 540,000 distinct CDR3 sequences, with 9.5% to 15% occurring only once. Overall study findings and caveats: Segments TRBV28, TRBJ1-2 and TRBJ2-5 showed preferential usage in persistent disease. Persistent Graves' patients showed less TCR diversity than newly diagnosed ones.

These data also featured in a second study, about T cells in Graves' hyperthyroidism and ophthalmopathy. That work adds: Hyperthyroidism in the patients, aged 18 to 65, was newly diagnosed and under 2 months in duration. From stable hyperthyroidism, ophthalmopathy was set apart by a 13 V-J model.

The sequencing used peripheral blood mononuclear cells (PBMCs), collected at new diagnosis, from a patient treated with antithyroid drugs. J is TRBJ2-6 and V is TRBV20-1, with unresolved D. This clonotype was obtained from a woman aged 25 to 39 with Graves disease. CDR3 in DNA: TGCAGTGCCGCGCAGAAAGCTGGGGCCAACGTCCTGACTTTC. Translated, it gives CSAAQKAGANVLTF.